The rows below give T cell receptor beta chains drawn from one sample of a study of blood T cell repertoires in COVID-19. The method was immunoSEQ multiplex PCR; TCRdb's version includes in-frame clones alone and lacks a portion of them. The table lists roughly 180,000 clones, 65% to 85% of them singletons. Sample: PBMCs or T cells enriched from blood (not recorded which). Every receptor here comes from a middle-aged woman with acute COVID-19. Each CDR3 is given with its conserved first and last residue. Fields, in order: clone size, D gene, V gene, J gene, CDR3 protein, CDR3 DNA. D genes are given only for firm matches. A row's size may be missing; if present it is once, few, many or a size class.

-	-	TRBV30	TRBJ1-6	CAWTVVNSPLHF	TGTGCCTGGACAGTGGTTAATTCACCCCTCCACTTT
-	TRBD2	TRBV7-8	TRBJ2-7	CASSTGTTGEQYF	TGTGCCAGCAGCACCGGGACTACGGGCGAGCAGTACTTC
-	-	TRBV19	TRBJ2-2	CASSARGTGELFF	TGTGCCAGTAGTGCCCGGGGCACCGGGGAGCTGTTTTTT
-	-	TRBV28	TRBJ1-5	CASRLDLRSNQPQHF	TGTGCCAGCAGACTAGACCTCCGGAGCAATCAGCCCCAGCATTTT
once	-	TRBV6-5	TRBJ1-3	CASSSGTISGNTIYF	TGTGCCAGCAGTTCCGGGACTATCTCTGGAAACACCATATATTTT
-	-	TRBV7-3	TRBJ1-6	CASSLRGEDRNSPLHF	TGTGCCAGCAGCTTAAGGGGGGAAGATAGAAATTCACCCCTCCACTTT
-	TRBD2	TRBV20-1	TRBJ2-1	CSASTLPGVAGPGGEQFF	TGCAGTGCCAGTACCCTCCCGGGGGTAGCGGGGCCGGGGGGGGAGCAGTTCTTC
-	TRBD1	TRBV2	TRBJ1-2	CASSRGGLTYGYTF	TGTGCCAGCAGCCGAGGGGGCTTAACCTATGGCTACACCTTC
-	-	TRBV5-1	TRBJ1-3	CASSLSGETGNTIYF	TGCGCCAGCAGCTTGTCCGGAGAGACTGGAAACACCATATATTTT
-	TRBD1	TRBV6-1	TRBJ2-7	CASSEQGALYEQYF	TGTGCCAGCAGTGAACAGGGGGCCTTGTACGAGCAGTACTTC
-	-	TRBV30	TRBJ1-5	CAWSSLGGNQPQHF	TGTGCCTGGAGTTCCCTGGGCGGGAATCAGCCCCAGCATTTT
-	TRBD2	TRBV11-1	TRBJ2-1	CASSFHSGRSGNEQFF	TGTGCCAGCAGCTTCCATAGCGGGAGGTCGGGCAATGAGCAGTTCTTC
-	TRBD1	TRBV5-1	TRBJ2-7	CASSSYTGTGPLGLYF	TGCGCCAGCAGTTCCTATACCGGGACAGGGCCCCTAGGGTTGTACTTC
once	-	TRBV7-9	TRBJ1-1	CASSLQGSDTEAFF	TGTGCCAGCAGCTTACAGGGTAGTGACACTGAAGCTTTCTTT
-	-	TRBV7-3	TRBJ1-1	CASSLDYGTEAFF	TGTGCCAGCAGCTTGGACTATGGCACTGAAGCTTTCTTT
-	-	TRBV14	TRBJ1-6	CASSQNILVPLHF	TGTGCCAGCAGCCAGAACATCCTTGTGCCCCTCCACTTT
-	-	TRBV4-1	TRBJ1-3	CASSQDRGGVNTIYF	TGCGCCAGCAGCCAAGATCGAGGGGGGGTAAACACCATATATTTT
-	-	TRBV6-5	TRBJ2-3	CASSYRGGGTDTQYF	TGTGCCAGCAGTTACAGGGGCGGGGGCACAGATACGCAGTATTTT
few	TRBD1	TRBV11-2	TRBJ2-2	CASSQLTGTGNTGELFF	TGTGCCAGCAGCCAACTGACCGGGACAGGGAACACCGGGGAGCTGTTTTTT
-	TRBD1	TRBV6-6	TRBJ1-1	CASSLGQGKNTEAFF	TGTGCCAGCAGTTTGGGACAGGGAAAGAACACTGAAGCTTTCTTT
-	-	TRBV9	TRBJ1-4	CASSDGGPNEKLFF	TGTGCCAGCAGTGACGGGGGACCTAATGAAAAACTGTTTTTT
-	-	TRBV6-5	TRBJ2-7	CASSYSWHLSYEQYF	TGTGCCAGCAGTTACTCGTGGCATCTCTCCTACGAGCAGTACTTC
many	TRBD1	TRBV15	TRBJ1-2	CATSRVGTAYGYTF	TGTGCCACCAGCAGAGTTGGGACAGCTTATGGCTACACCTTC
-	TRBD2	TRBV29-1	TRBJ2-3	CSVEDLGTSGRRDTQYF	TGCAGCGTTGAAGATCTTGGGACTAGCGGGAGAAGAGATACGCAGTATTTT
-	-	TRBV2	TRBJ1-1	CASSYQGTHNTEAFF	TGTGCCAGCAGCTACCAGGGTACTCATAACACTGAAGCTTTCTTT
once	-	TRBV13	TRBJ2-7	CASSPRSGFGDEQYF	TGTGCCAGCAGCCCCCGATCTGGTTTTGGAGACGAGCAGTACTTC